This T cell receptor (beta chain) emerged from a study of blood T cell repertoires in COVID-19. The method was immunoSEQ multiplex PCR; TCRdb's version includes in-frame clones alone and lacks a portion of them. The sample records about 230,000 clones, roughly 82% being singletons. Germline CDR1 is MNHEY and CDR2 is SMNVEV (reference sequence). Trimming cost V 8 bases and J 4 bases, with 15 bases left between them. This CDR3 comprises 13 residues. Sequenced sample: peripheral blood. This clonotype originated in a woman aged 40 to 50 who had recovered from COVID-19. The chain joins TRBV27 to TRBJ2-7, with a weak D call TRBD1 (6 bases). For the CDR3, the DNA is TGTGCCAGCCGACTTCACCAGGGGTACGAGCAGTACTTC. Its protein product is CASRLHQGYEQYF.